This TCR beta chain was obtained from a study of cytomegalovirus exposure and HLA in healthy donors. The CDR3 is made up of 15 amino acids. Trimming took 0 bases from V and 4 from J, leaving 12 bases between them. Per the germline V gene, CDR1 is MNHEY and CDR2 is SVGAGI. This clone was counted only a few times. Its antigen is undetermined. Study observations and caveats: As was reported, the HLA-A and HLA-B alleles of most subjects were accurately predicted from TCR beta sequences. In all likelihood, a cluster of highly shared sequence variants was a sequencing artifact. Donors belonging to an Asian-associated ancestry cluster reportedly showed fewer N-insertions in productive TCRs than the approximately 640-donor mean, according to what a later analysis found.

PCR used 60 Vbeta primers and 13 Jbeta primers. Here immunoSEQ multiplex PCR was the method, and the copy in TCRdb shows in-frame clones only, minus some. The sample holds more than 100,000 clones, around four fifths seen once. The sequence came from a woman aged 40 to 50 in good health and CMV-seronegative. The sequenced sample was PBMCs. V gene TRBV6-5 combines with J gene TRBJ1-2; D uncertain. The CDR3 loop is CASSYSIREPYGYTF. In nucleotides, the CDR3 is TGTGCCAGCAGTTACTCGATCCGGGAACCCTATGGCTACACCTTC.